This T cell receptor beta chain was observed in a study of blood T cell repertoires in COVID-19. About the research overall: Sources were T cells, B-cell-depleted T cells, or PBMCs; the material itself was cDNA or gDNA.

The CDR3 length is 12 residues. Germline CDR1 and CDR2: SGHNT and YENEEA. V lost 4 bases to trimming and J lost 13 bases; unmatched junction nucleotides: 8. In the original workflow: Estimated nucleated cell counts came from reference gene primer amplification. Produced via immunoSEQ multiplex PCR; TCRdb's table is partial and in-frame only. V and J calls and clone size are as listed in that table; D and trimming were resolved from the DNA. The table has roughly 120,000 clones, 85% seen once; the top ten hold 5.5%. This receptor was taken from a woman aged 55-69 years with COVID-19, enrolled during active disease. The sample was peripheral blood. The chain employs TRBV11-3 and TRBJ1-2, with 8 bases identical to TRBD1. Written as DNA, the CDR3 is TGTGCCAGCAGCTCCGGGACAGGCGGGGTCACCTTC. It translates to CASSSGTGGVTF.